This T cell receptor (beta chain) was found in a study of beta chain features in type 1 diabetes. Overall study: Cell yields, gender and age were comparable in patients and healthy donors. General study results and limits: Patients showed naive, central memory and Treg TCRB repertoires that appeared more similar than those of healthy donors. TCRB rearrangement may or may not be influenced by HLA type; here this remained unresolved.

With regard to this clone: Its antigen is as yet unknown.

Sequenced material consisted of expressed TCRB transcripts (all of the isolated RNA was reverse transcribed). TCRdb's copy holds only in-frame clones and misses some; the assay was immunoSEQ multiplex PCR. The sample includes around 430,000 clones, around 30% seen only once; the top ten take about 0.06%. V was shortened by 1 base and J by 5 bases, with 11 bases between the two germline ends. Per germline, CDR1 SGHTA and CDR2 FQGNSA. This CDR3 is built from 14 residues. Averaging around 120 mL, one heparinised blood draw was given by each donor. This sequence originates from a man aged 18 to 35 in good health. The chain recombines TRBV7-2 with TRBJ1-1; the D gene is possibly TRBD1 (6 bases). The source material was naive CD4+ T cells from blood. DNA of the CDR3: TGTGCCAGCAGCTTAGTTAGGGGGAATACTGAAGCTTTCTTT. Protein product: CASSLVRGNTEAFF.